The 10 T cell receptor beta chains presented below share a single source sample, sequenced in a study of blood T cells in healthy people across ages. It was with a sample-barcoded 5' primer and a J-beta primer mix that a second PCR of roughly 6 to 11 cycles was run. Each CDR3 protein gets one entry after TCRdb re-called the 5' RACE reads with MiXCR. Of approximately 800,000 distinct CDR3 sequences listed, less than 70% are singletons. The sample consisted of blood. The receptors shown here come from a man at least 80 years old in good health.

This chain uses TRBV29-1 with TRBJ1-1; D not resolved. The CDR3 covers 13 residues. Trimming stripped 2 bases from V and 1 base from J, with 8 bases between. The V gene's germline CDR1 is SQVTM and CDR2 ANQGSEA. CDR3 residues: CSVERSENTEAFF. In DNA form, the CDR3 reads TGCAGCGTTGAAAGAAGCGAGAACACTGAAGCTTTCTTT.

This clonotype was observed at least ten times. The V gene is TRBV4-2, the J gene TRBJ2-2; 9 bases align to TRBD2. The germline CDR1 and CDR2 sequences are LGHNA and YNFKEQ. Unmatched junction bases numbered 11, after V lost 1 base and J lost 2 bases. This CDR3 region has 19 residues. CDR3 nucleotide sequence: TGTGCCAGCAGCCAAGGGGAGGCTAGCGGGGCACTTAACACCGGGGAGCTGTTTTTT. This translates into CASSQGEASGALNTGELFF.

This chain's CDR3 is CASSHGMNNEQFF. CDR3 DNA: TGTGCCAGCTCACACGGGATGAACAATGAGCAGTTCTTC. The chain recombines TRBV18 with TRBJ2-1; D may be TRBD2 (5 bases). CDR3 length: 13 amino acids. V was trimmed by 4 bases and J by 5 bases, leaving 9 bases between them. Germline values: CDR1 KGHSH, CDR2 LQKENI. Supplemented by reference TRBV18 and TRBJ2-1, the full variable domain reads NAGVMQNPRHLVRRRGQEARLRCSPMKGHSHVYWYRQLPEEGLKFMVYLQKENIIDESGMPKERFSAEFPKEGPSILRIQQVVRGDSAAYFCASSHGMNNEQFFGPGTRLTVL.

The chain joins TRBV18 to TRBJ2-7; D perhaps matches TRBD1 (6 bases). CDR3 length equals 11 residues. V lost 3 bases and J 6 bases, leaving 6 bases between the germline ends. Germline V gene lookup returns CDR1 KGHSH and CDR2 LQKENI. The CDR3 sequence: CASSPDSEQYF. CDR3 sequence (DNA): TGTGCCAGCTCACCGGACAGCGAGCAGTACTTC.

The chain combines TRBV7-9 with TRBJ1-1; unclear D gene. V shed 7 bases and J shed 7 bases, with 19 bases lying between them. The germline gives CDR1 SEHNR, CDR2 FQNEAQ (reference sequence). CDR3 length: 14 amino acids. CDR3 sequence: CASILREVWDEAFF. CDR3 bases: TGTGCCAGCATCCTCCGGGAAGTATGGGATGAAGCTTTCTTT.

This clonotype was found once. Here the CDR3 reads CSAPRGGRFAYNEQFF. CDR3 in DNA: TGCAGTGCTCCTCGTGGCGGGAGATTCGCCTACAATGAGCAGTTCTTC. The genes are TRBV20-1 and TRBJ2-1; TRBD2 agrees at 7 bases. The CDR3 is 16 residues long. J was trimmed by 2 bases and V by 5 bases; bases with no gene match: 12. Germline CDR1 is DFQATT and CDR2 is SNEGSKA (reference sequence).

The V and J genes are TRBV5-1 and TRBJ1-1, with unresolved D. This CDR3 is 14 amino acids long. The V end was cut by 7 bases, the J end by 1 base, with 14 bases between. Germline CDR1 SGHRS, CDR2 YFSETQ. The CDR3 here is CASQGASPNTEAFF. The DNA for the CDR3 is TGCGCCAGCCAAGGCGCCAGCCCGAACACTGAAGCTTTCTTT.

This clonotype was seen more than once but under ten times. The CDR3 spells CASSSRQRGYEQYF. CDR3 nucleotide sequence: TGTGCCAGCAGCTCGAGACAGCGGGGCTACGAGCAGTACTTC. V is TRBV7-9 and J is TRBJ2-7; 7 positions match TRBD2. Germline CDR1 reads SEHNR; CDR2 reads FQNEAQ (reference sequence). J gave up 3 bases and V 4 bases, and 6 bases lay outside the gene matches. The CDR3 is 14 residues long.

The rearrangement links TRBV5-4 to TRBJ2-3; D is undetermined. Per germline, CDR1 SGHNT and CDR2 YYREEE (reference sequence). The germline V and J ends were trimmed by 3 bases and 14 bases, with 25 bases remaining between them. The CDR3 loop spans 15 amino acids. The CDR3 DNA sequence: TGTGCCAGCAGCTACACCTTGACGGCACACAGATACGCGTATTTT. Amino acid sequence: CASSYTLTAHRYAYF.

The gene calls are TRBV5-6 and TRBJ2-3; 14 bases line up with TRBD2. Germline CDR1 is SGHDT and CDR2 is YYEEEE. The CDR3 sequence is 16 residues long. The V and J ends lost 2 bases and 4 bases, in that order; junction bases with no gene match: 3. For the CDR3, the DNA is TGTGCCAGCAGCTTTGGGACTAGCGGGAGAGCAGATACGCAGTATTTT. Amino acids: CASSFGTSGRADTQYF.